Listed below are T cell receptor beta chains from one sample, sequenced in a study of T cell responses to AZD1222 COVID-19 vaccine. Repertoires were generated with immunoSEQ multiplex PCR, while TCRdb's copy carries only in-frame clones and drops some. Here the sample spans roughly 150,000 clones, approximately 90% being singletons. This material consisted of peripheral blood, taken on day 0 of AZD1222 vaccination. The origin of the receptors is an adult in good health. CDR3s include the opening cysteine and the closing phenylalanine or tryptophan. The order of the fields is J gene, D gene, clone size, V gene, CDR3 DNA, CDR3 protein. A D gene is named only where the DNA matches it firmly. Size values are once, few and many counts, or a class for expanded clones, and some rows have none.

j_gene: TRBJ2-4
d_gene: NA
abundance: NA
v_gene: TRBV6-5
CDR3nt: TGTGCCAGCAGTTACTCCGTAGCGGTGGGAAACATTCAGTACTTC
CDR3aa: CASSYSVAVGNIQYF

j_gene: TRBJ2-7
d_gene: TRBD2
abundance: NA
v_gene: TRBV28
CDR3nt: TGTGCCAGCAGTCCTCACCTCGGGGCTAGCGGTTCCTACGAGCAGTACTTC
CDR3aa: CASSPHLGASGSYEQYF

j_gene: TRBJ2-3
d_gene: NA
abundance: NA
v_gene: TRBV7-9
CDR3nt: TGTGCCAGCAGCTTGTCACTGAGCACAGATACGCAGTATTTT
CDR3aa: CASSLSLSTDTQYF

j_gene: TRBJ2-5
d_gene: NA
abundance: NA
v_gene: TRBV5-4
CDR3nt: TGTGCCAGCAGCTTGGGACACAAAGAGACCCAGTACTTC
CDR3aa: CASSLGHKETQYF

j_gene: TRBJ1-3
d_gene: NA
abundance: once
v_gene: TRBV3-1/TRBV3-2
CDR3nt: TGTGCCAGCAGCCGGCGGGGGCCCTCTGGAAACACCATATATTTT
CDR3aa: CASSRRGPSGNTIYF

j_gene: TRBJ2-7
d_gene: NA
abundance: NA
v_gene: TRBV6-1
CDR3nt: TGTGCCAGCAGTGAACGAGGGGGATCATTCTACGAGCAGTACTTC
CDR3aa: CASSERGGSFYEQYF

j_gene: TRBJ2-1
d_gene: NA
abundance: NA
v_gene: TRBV24-1
CDR3nt: TGTGCCACCCGAGGAACCTTGGACAATGAGCAGTTCTTC
CDR3aa: CATRGTLDNEQFF

j_gene: TRBJ2-7
d_gene: NA
abundance: NA
v_gene: TRBV10-2
CDR3nt: TGCGCCAGCAGTGAGAGAGGGTACGAGCAGTACTTC
CDR3aa: CASSERGYEQYF

j_gene: TRBJ2-6
d_gene: NA
abundance: NA
v_gene: TRBV3-1/TRBV3-2
CDR3nt: TGTGCCAGCAGCCAATCCAGCGGAAGCTCTGGGGCCAACGTCCTGACTTTC
CDR3aa: CASSQSSGSSGANVLTF

j_gene: TRBJ2-3
d_gene: TRBD2
abundance: NA
v_gene: TRBV5-1
CDR3nt: TGCGCCAGCAGCTCAGCGGGAGGGAGCACAGATACGCAGTATTTT
CDR3aa: CASSSAGGSTDTQYF

j_gene: TRBJ2-2
d_gene: TRBD2
abundance: once
v_gene: TRBV18
CDR3nt: TGTGCCAGCTCACCGATACTAGCGGGAGACACCGGGGAGCTGTTTTTT
CDR3aa: CASSPILAGDTGELFF

j_gene: TRBJ2-2
d_gene: NA
abundance: NA
v_gene: TRBV7-3
CDR3nt: TGTGCCAGCAGTTCCACTAGGCCCAGCGGGGAGCTGTTTTTT
CDR3aa: CASSSTRPSGELFF

j_gene: TRBJ1-4
d_gene: NA
abundance: NA
v_gene: TRBV5-1
CDR3nt: TGCGCCAGCAGCTTGGCCGGAGGGAGGGAGAATGAAAAACTGTTTTTT
CDR3aa: CASSLAGGRENEKLFF

j_gene: TRBJ1-4
d_gene: TRBD1
abundance: NA
v_gene: TRBV7-9
CDR3nt: TGTGCCAGCAGCCTATCGACAGGGGGCCGGGAAAAACTGTTTTTT
CDR3aa: CASSLSTGGREKLFF

j_gene: TRBJ1-2
d_gene: NA
abundance: once
v_gene: TRBV7-9
CDR3nt: TGTGCCAGCAGCCAGGGCACAGGGTATGGCTACACCTTC
CDR3aa: CASSQGTGYGYTF

j_gene: TRBJ2-7
d_gene: NA
abundance: once
v_gene: TRBV28
CDR3nt: TGTGCCAGCAGTTTCATGACACCCTACGAGCAGTACTTC
CDR3aa: CASSFMTPYEQYF

j_gene: TRBJ2-4
d_gene: NA
abundance: once
v_gene: TRBV7-2
CDR3nt: TGTGCCAGCAGCAGCCTGTGGCAGGGCCTGAACATTCAGTACTTC
CDR3aa: CASSSLWQGLNIQYF

j_gene: TRBJ2-7
d_gene: TRBD1
abundance: NA
v_gene: TRBV5-1
CDR3nt: TGCGCCAGCAGCTTGAAGGGACAGGAATCCTACGAGCAGTACTTC
CDR3aa: CASSLKGQESYEQYF

j_gene: TRBJ2-2
d_gene: TRBD1
abundance: NA
v_gene: TRBV4-1
CDR3nt: TGCGCCAGCAGCCACCCGGGACAGGACTTAAAAGGGGAGCTGTTTTTT
CDR3aa: CASSHPGQDLKGELFF

j_gene: TRBJ2-1
d_gene: TRBD2
abundance: NA
v_gene: TRBV6-6
CDR3nt: TGTGCCAGCAGTTCACGGACTAGCGGCGCCTACAATGAGCAGTTCTTC
CDR3aa: CASSSRTSGAYNEQFF

j_gene: TRBJ2-1
d_gene: TRBD2
abundance: NA
v_gene: TRBV9
CDR3nt: TGTGCCAGCAGCGGGCCTAGCGGGAGAAATTTCTTC
CDR3aa: CASSGPSGRNFF

j_gene: TRBJ2-7
d_gene: NA
abundance: NA
v_gene: TRBV6-2/TRBV6-3
CDR3nt: TGTGCCAGCAGCTTGCAAGGGGCCTACGAGCAGTACTTC
CDR3aa: CASSLQGAYEQYF

j_gene: TRBJ1-1
d_gene: NA
abundance: NA
v_gene: TRBV5-1
CDR3nt: TGCGCCAGCAGCTGGGGGACACTGAACACTGAAGCTTTCTTT
CDR3aa: CASSWGTLNTEAFF

j_gene: TRBJ2-7
d_gene: NA
abundance: NA
v_gene: TRBV5-1
CDR3nt: TGCGCCAGCAGCTTGTTAGTGGGGCACGAGCAGTACTTC
CDR3aa: CASSLLVGHEQYF

j_gene: TRBJ1-1
d_gene: NA
abundance: NA
v_gene: TRBV10-3
CDR3nt: TGTGCCACCTTAAACAGTATCCCGCTGTTGAACACTGAAGCTTTCTTT
CDR3aa: CATLNSIPLLNTEAFF

j_gene: TRBJ2-7
d_gene: TRBD2
abundance: NA
v_gene: TRBV3-1/TRBV3-2
CDR3nt: TGTGCCAGCAGCCAAGGGACTAGCGGGAGTCAGAAGCAGTACTTC
CDR3aa: CASSQGTSGSQKQYF

j_gene: TRBJ2-5
d_gene: TRBD2
abundance: NA
v_gene: TRBV28
CDR3nt: TGTGCCAGCAGTTCTCTAGCGGGAGGGGTGGGGACCCAGTACTTC
CDR3aa: CASSSLAGGVGTQYF

j_gene: TRBJ2-7
d_gene: TRBD1
abundance: few
v_gene: TRBV7-2
CDR3nt: TGTGCCAGCTCCCGCGATCTGGGGACAGGGAAGTACGAGCAGTACTTC
CDR3aa: CASSRDLGTGKYEQYF

j_gene: TRBJ2-2
d_gene: NA
abundance: few
v_gene: TRBV6-5
CDR3nt: TGTGCCAGCAGTTCAGGGGTGGCCACCGGGGAGCTGTTTTTT
CDR3aa: CASSSGVATGELFF

j_gene: TRBJ2-7
d_gene: NA
abundance: NA
v_gene: TRBV2
CDR3nt: TGTGCCAGCAGTCAGGACGGCTACGAGCAGTACTTC
CDR3aa: CASSQDGYEQYF

j_gene: TRBJ1-1
d_gene: NA
abundance: NA
v_gene: TRBV18
CDR3nt: TGTGCCAGCTCACCACCTTGGGGGGTAGGGAGCACTGAAGCTTTCTTT
CDR3aa: CASSPPWGVGSTEAFF

j_gene: TRBJ2-1
d_gene: NA
abundance: NA
v_gene: TRBV7-6
CDR3nt: TGTGCCAGCAGCTTAGCGTATAATAATGAGCAGTTCTTC
CDR3aa: CASSLAYNNEQFF

j_gene: TRBJ2-7
d_gene: NA
abundance: NA
v_gene: TRBV30
CDR3nt: TGTGCCTGGCGGGGGTTCTCCTACGAGCAGTACTTC
CDR3aa: CAWRGFSYEQYF

j_gene: TRBJ1-5
d_gene: NA
abundance: NA
v_gene: TRBV5-6
CDR3nt: TGTGCCAGCAGCTTGGCCTCCAGTCAGTGGCAGCCCCAGCATTTT
CDR3aa: CASSLASSQWQPQHF

j_gene: TRBJ2-2
d_gene: NA
abundance: NA
v_gene: TRBV27
CDR3nt: TGTGCCAGCAGGGGACCGGGCCCCACCGGGGAGCTGTTTTTT
CDR3aa: CASRGPGPTGELFF

j_gene: TRBJ2-7
d_gene: NA
abundance: once
v_gene: TRBV19
CDR3nt: TGTGCCAGTAGTATTTCGATGGAAATCAAGGCCGAGCAGTACTTC
CDR3aa: CASSISMEIKAEQYF

j_gene: TRBJ1-3
d_gene: TRBD1
abundance: NA
v_gene: TRBV3-1/TRBV3-2
CDR3nt: TGTGCCAGCAGCCAGTCGGGACAGCGCGGAAACACCATATATTTT
CDR3aa: CASSQSGQRGNTIYF

j_gene: TRBJ2-4
d_gene: NA
abundance: few
v_gene: TRBV28
CDR3nt: TGTGCCAGCAGTTTAGTAGGAGACGGCAGGGAAAACATTCAGTACTTC
CDR3aa: CASSLVGDGRENIQYF

j_gene: TRBJ2-1
d_gene: NA
abundance: once
v_gene: TRBV7-6
CDR3nt: TGTGCCAGCAGCCCGGTCGGGGCGAGGCGGGACAATGAGCAGTTCTTC
CDR3aa: CASSPVGARRDNEQFF

j_gene: TRBJ2-7
d_gene: NA
abundance: NA
v_gene: TRBV28
CDR3nt: TGTGCCAGCCATGGGGGACTCAAATTCCACGAGCAGTACTTC
CDR3aa: CASHGGLKFHEQYF

j_gene: TRBJ2-5
d_gene: NA
abundance: NA
v_gene: TRBV30
CDR3nt: TGTGCCTGGGGTGGCCGGACGATCCAAGAGACCCAGTACTTC
CDR3aa: CAWGGRTIQETQYF

j_gene: TRBJ2-4
d_gene: TRBD1
abundance: NA
v_gene: TRBV11-3
CDR3nt: TGTGCCAGCAGCCGCGGGACAGGGAAGGACATTCAGTACTTC
CDR3aa: CASSRGTGKDIQYF

j_gene: TRBJ2-7
d_gene: NA
abundance: NA
v_gene: TRBV29-1
CDR3nt: TGCAGCGTTGAATCCAGCACATGGTTCGGCGAGCAGTACTTC
CDR3aa: CSVESSTWFGEQYF

j_gene: TRBJ2-7
d_gene: NA
abundance: NA
v_gene: TRBV30
CDR3nt: TGTGCCTGGAGTGCCTACGCAGGCTACGAGCAGTACTTC
CDR3aa: CAWSAYAGYEQYF

j_gene: TRBJ2-1
d_gene: TRBD2
abundance: NA
v_gene: TRBV18
CDR3nt: TGTGCCAGCTCACCAAACCAAGCGGGAGCGGGCGATGAGCAGTTCTTC
CDR3aa: CASSPNQAGAGDEQFF

j_gene: TRBJ2-3
d_gene: TRBD1
abundance: NA
v_gene: TRBV15
CDR3nt: TGTGCCACCAGCAGAGCCCCGACAGGGGGGGGGTCAGATACGCAGTATTTT
CDR3aa: CATSRAPTGGGSDTQYF

j_gene: TRBJ1-6
d_gene: TRBD1
abundance: NA
v_gene: TRBV28
CDR3nt: TGTGCCAGCAGGCAGGGGGACGGCGGAATTTTGCCCCTCCACTTT
CDR3aa: CASRQGDGGILPLHF

j_gene: TRBJ2-3
d_gene: TRBD2
abundance: NA
v_gene: TRBV18
CDR3nt: TGTGCCAGCTCAGTCGGGGGGAGCACAGATACGCAGTATTTT
CDR3aa: CASSVGGSTDTQYF

j_gene: TRBJ1-2
d_gene: TRBD1
abundance: NA
v_gene: TRBV3-1/TRBV3-2
CDR3nt: TGTGCCAGCAGCCAAGACGCGGACAGGGTCTATGGCTACACCTTC
CDR3aa: CASSQDADRVYGYTF

j_gene: TRBJ2-1
d_gene: NA
abundance: NA
v_gene: TRBV27
CDR3nt: TGTGCCAGCAGTTGGGGGCGGGGTAGTGAGCAGTTCTTC
CDR3aa: CASSWGRGSEQFF